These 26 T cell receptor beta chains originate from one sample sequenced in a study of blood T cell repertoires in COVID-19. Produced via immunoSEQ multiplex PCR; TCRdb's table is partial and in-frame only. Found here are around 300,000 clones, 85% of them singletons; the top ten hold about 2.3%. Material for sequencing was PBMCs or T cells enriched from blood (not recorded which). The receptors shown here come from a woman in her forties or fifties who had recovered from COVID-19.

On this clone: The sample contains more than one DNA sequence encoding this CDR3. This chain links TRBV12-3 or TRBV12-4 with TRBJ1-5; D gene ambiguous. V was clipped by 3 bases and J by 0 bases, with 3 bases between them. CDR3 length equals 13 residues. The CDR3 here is CASSFNSNQPQHF. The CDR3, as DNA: TGTGCCAGCAGTTTCAATAGCAATCAGCCCCAGCATTTT.

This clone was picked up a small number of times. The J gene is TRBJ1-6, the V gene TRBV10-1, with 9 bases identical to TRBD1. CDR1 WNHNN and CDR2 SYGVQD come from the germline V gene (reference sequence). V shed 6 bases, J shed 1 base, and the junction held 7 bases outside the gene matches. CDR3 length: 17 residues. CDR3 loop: CASRWTGVSSYNSPLHF. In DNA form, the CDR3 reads TGCGCCAGCAGATGGACAGGGGTAAGTTCCTATAATTCACCCCTCCACTTT.

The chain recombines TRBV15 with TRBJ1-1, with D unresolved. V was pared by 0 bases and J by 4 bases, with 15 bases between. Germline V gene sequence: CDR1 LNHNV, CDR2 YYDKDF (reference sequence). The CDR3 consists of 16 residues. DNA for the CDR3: TGTGCCACCAGCAGAGATCATTCGACGGGTCCCACTGAAGCTTTCTTT. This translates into CATSRDHSTGPTEAFF.

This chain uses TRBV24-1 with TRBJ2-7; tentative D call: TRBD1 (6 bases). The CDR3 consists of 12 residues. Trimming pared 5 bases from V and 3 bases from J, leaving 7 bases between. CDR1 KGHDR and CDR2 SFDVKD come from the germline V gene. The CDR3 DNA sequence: TGTGCCACCAGTGCGACAGGCTACGAGCAGTACTTC. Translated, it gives CATSATGYEQYF.

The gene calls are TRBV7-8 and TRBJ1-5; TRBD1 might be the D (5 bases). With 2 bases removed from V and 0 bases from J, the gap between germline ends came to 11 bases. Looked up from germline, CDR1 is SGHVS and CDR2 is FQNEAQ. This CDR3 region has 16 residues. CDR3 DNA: TGTGCCAGCAGCTTATCGGGGGACCCTAGCAATCAGCCCCAGCATTTT. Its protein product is CASSLSGDPSNQPQHF.

The CDR3 DNA reads as TGTGCCAGTAGTACCAGCTACAATGAGCAGTTCTTC. Its translation: CASSTSYNEQFF. V usage is TRBV19 and J usage is TRBJ2-1; no clear D. CDR1 is LNHDA, CDR2 SQIVND, per germline (reference sequence). This CDR3 is built from 12 residues. V lost 4 bases, J lost 3 bases, and 4 bases lay in between.

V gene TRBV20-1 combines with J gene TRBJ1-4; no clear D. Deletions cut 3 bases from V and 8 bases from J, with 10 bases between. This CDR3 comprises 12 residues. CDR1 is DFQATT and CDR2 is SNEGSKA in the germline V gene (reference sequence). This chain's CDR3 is CSASWQVEKLFF. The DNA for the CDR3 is TGCAGTGCTAGTTGGCAGGTAGAAAAACTGTTTTTT.

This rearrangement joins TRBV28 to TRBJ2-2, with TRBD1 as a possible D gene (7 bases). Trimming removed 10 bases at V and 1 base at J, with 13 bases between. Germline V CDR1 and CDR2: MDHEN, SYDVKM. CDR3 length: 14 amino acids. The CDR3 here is CAIRQGGNTGELFF. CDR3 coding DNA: TGTGCCATACGACAGGGAGGGAACACCGGGGAGCTGTTTTTT. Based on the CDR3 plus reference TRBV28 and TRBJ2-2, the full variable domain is DVKVTQSSRYLVKRTGEKVFLECVQDMDHENMFWYRQDPGLGLRLIYFSYDVKMKEKGDIPEGYSVSREKKERFSLILESASTNQTSMYLCAIRQGGNTGELFFGEGSRLTVL.

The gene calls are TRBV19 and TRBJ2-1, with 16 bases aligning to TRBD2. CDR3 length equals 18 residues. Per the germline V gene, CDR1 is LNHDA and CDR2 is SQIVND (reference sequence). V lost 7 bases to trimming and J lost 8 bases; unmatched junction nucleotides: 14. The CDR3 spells CASNIGTSGRAVNDEQFF. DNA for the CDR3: TGTGCCAGTAACATAGGGACTAGCGGGAGGGCCGTAAACGATGAGCAGTTCTTC.

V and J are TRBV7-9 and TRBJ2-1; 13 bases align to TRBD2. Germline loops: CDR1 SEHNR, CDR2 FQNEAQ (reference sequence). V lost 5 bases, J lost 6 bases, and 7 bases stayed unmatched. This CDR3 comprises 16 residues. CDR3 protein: CASSRVGLAGFNEQFF. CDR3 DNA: TGTGCCAGCAGCAGGGTGGGACTAGCGGGATTCAATGAGCAGTTCTTC.

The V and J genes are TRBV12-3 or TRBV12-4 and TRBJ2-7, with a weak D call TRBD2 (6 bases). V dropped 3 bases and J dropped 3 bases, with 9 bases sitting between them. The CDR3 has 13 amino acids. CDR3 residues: CASSFAGSYEQYF. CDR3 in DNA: TGTGCCAGCAGTTTTGCGGGGAGCTACGAGCAGTACTTC.

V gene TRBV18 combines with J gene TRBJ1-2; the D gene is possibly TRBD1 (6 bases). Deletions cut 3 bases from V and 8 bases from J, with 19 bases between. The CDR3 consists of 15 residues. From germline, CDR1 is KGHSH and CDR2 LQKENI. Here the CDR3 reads CASSPVTGPSGGYTF. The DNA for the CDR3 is TGTGCCAGCTCACCGGTGACAGGCCCCTCCGGGGGCTACACCTTC.

CDR3 sequence reads: CAWSRTDLSNQPQHF. CDR3 nucleotide sequence: TGTGCCTGGAGTAGAACAGATTTGAGCAATCAGCCCCAGCATTTT. V and J are TRBV30 and TRBJ1-5; D is undetermined. V lost 2 bases and J 1 base, leaving 12 bases between the germline ends. This CDR3 has 15 amino acids. Germline loops: CDR1 GTSNPN, CDR2 SVGIG (reference sequence).

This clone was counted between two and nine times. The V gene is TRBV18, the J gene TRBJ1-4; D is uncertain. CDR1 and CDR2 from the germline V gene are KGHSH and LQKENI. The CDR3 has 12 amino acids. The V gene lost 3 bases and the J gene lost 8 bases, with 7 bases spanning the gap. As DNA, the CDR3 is TGTGCCAGCTCACCCGTCGGGGAAAAACTGTTTTTT. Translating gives CASSPVGEKLFF.

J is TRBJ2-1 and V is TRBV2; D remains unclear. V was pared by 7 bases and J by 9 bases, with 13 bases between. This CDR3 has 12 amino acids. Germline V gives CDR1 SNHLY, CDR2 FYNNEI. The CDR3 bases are TGTGCCAGCACCGAAAGTGAGCTTGAGCAGTTCTTC. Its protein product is CASTESELEQFF.

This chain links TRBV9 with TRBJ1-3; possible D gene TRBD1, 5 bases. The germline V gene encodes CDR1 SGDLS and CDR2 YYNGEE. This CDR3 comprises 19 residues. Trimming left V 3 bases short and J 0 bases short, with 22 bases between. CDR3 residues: CASSETSRDGTSSGNTIYF. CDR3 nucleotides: TGTGCCAGCAGCGAGACGTCGCGGGACGGAACGTCCTCTGGAAACACCATATATTTT.

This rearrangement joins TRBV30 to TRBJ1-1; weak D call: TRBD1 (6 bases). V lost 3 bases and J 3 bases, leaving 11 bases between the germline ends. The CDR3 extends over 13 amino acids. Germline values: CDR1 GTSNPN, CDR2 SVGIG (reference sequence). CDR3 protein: CAWRNHRDTEAFF. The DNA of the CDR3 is TGTGCCTGGAGGAATCACAGGGACACTGAAGCTTTCTTT.

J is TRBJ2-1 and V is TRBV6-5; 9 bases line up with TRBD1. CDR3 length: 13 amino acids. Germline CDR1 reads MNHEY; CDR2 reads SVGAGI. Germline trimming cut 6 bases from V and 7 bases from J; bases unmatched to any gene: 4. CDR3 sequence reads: CASRDRGRNEQFF. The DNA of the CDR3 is TGTGCCAGCAGGGACAGGGGTAGGAATGAGCAGTTCTTC.

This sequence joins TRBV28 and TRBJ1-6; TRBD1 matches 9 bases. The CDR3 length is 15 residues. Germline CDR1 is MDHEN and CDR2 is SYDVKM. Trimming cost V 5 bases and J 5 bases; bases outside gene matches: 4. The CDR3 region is CASSLRQGDNSPLHF. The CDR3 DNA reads TGTGCCAGCAGTCTGCGACAGGGGGATAATTCACCCCTCCACTTT.

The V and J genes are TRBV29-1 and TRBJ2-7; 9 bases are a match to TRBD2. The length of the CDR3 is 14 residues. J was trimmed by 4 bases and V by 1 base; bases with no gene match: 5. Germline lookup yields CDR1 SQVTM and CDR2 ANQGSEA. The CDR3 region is CSVEVGSGSYEQYF. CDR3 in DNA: TGCAGCGTTGAAGTTGGTAGCGGGAGTTACGAGCAGTACTTC.

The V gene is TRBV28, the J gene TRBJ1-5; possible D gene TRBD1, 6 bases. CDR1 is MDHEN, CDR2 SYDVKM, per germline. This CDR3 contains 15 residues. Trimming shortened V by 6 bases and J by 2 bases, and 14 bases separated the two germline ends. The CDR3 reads CASSTPAGGNQPQHF. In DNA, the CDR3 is TGTGCCAGCAGCACCCCGGCAGGGGGCAATCAGCCCCAGCATTTT.

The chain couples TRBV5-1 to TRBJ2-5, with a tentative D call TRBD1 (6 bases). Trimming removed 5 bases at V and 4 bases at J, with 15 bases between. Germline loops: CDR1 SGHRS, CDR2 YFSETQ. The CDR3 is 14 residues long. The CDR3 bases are TGCGCCAGCAGGATCACAGGGCGGGCAGAGACCCAGTACTTC. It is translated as CASRITGRAETQYF.

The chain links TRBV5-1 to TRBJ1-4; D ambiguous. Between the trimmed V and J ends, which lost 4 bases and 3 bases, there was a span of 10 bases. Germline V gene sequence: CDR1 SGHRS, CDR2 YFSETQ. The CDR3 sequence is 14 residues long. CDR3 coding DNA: TGCGCCAGCAGCCCAACAGCTTCTAATGAAAAACTGTTTTTT. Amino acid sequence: CASSPTASNEKLFF.

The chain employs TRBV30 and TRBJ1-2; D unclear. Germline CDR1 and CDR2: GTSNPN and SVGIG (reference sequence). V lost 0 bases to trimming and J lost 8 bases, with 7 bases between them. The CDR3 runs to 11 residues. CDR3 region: CAWSVLLGYTF. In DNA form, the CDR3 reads TGTGCCTGGAGTGTGCTCCTAGGCTACACCTTC.

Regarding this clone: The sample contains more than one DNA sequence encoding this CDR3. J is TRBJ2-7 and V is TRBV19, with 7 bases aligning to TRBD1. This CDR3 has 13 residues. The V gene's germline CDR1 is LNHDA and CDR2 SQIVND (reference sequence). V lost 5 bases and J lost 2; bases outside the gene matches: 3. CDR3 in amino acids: CASSPGQTYEQYF. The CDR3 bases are TGTGCCAGTAGTCCGGGACAGACCTACGAGCAGTACTTC.

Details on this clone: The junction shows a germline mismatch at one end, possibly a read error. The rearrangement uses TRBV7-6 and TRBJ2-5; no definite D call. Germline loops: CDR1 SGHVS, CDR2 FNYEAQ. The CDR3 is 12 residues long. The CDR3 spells CASSLSQKTQYF. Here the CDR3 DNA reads TGTGCCAGCAGCCTAAGCCAAAAGACCCAGTACTTC.